This TCR beta chain was sequenced during a study of shared clonotypes between healthy human individuals. At the level of the study: Donor composition was a couple of women and three men, aged 18 to 49. Whole-study results and caveats: It was anticipated that sequencing depth would influence how many clonotypes donors shared.

Trimming stripped 1 base from V and 0 bases from J, with 7 bases between. The CDR3 loop spans 13 amino acids. Germline V gene data show CDR1 as SQVTM and CDR2 as ANQGSEA. Remarks on this clone: Its antigen is undetermined.

Assay: immunoSEQ multiplex PCR; the TCRdb copy retains only in-frame clones and omits some. The table has under 2.5 million clones, around 92% seen once. The origin of this receptor is a man aged 18 to 29 in good health. Some clones in this sample may be carry-over from other donors' samples. The rearrangement uses TRBV29-1 and TRBJ2-7; D is ambiguous. Sequencing was done on a sample of naive CD4+ T cells from PBMCs. The subset was: CD45RA+ positively selected. Here the CDR3 DNA reads TGCAGCGTTGAAGGGGCCAACTCCTACGAGCAGTACTTC. Translated, it gives CSVEGANSYEQYF.